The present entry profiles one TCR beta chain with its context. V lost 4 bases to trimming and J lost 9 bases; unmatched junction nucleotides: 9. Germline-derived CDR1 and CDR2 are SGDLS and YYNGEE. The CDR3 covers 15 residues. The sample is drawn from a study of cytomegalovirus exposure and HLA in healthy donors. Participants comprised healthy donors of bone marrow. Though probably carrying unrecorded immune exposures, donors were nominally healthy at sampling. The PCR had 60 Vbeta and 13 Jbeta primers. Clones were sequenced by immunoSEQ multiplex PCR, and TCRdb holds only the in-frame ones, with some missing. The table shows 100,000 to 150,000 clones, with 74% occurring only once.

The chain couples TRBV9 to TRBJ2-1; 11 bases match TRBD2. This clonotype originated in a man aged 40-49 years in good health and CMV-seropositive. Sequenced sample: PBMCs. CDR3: CASSKLTSGTAEQFF. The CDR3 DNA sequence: TGTGCCAGCAGCAAGCTGACTAGCGGGACCGCTGAGCAGTTCTTC.